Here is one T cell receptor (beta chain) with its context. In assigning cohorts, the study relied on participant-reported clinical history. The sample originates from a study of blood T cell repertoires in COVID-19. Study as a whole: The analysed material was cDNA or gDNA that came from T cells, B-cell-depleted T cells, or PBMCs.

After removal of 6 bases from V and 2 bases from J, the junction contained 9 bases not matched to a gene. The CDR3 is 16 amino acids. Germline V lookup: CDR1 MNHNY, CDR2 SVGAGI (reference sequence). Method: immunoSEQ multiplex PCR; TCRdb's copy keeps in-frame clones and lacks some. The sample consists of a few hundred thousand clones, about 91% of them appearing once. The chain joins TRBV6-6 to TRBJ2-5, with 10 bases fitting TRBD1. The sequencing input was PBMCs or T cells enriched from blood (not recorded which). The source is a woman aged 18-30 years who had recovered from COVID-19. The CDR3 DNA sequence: TGTGCCAGCAGCTACCCGGGACAGGGGATGCAAGAGACCCAGTACTTC. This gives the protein CASSYPGQGMQETQYF.